Presented here are 14 T cell receptor beta chains from one specimen sequenced in a study of T-cell reconstitution after alpha-beta-depleted transplantation in children. Preparation of the TCRbeta library was carried out with unique molecular identifiers. Via MiXCR, TCRdb re-called the PCR reads, giving one row per CDR3 protein. The profile shows hundreds of thousands of distinct CDR3 sequences, around 13% of them singletons. This specimen consisted of PBMCs, obtained before TCRalphabeta/CD19-depleted stem cell transplant. These receptors were collected from a girl aged 2 to 9 with congenital amegakaryocytic thrombocytopenia, due to receive a stem cell transplant.

There are many counts of this clonotype. The V call is TRBV5-1, the J call TRBJ2-5; no definite D call. Trimming took off 0 bases at V and 1 base at J, with 10 bases between the two ends. Germline V gives CDR1 SGHRS, CDR2 YFSETQ. This CDR3 is 15 amino acids long. The CDR3: CASSLEVGGQETQYF. The CDR3 coding sequence is TGCGCCAGCAGCTTGGAAGTCGGCGGCCAAGAGACCCAGTACTTC. The full variable domain, its missing parts supplied by reference TRBV5-1 and TRBJ2-5, is KAGVTQTPRYLIKTRGQQVTLSCSPISGHRSVSWYQQTPGQGLQFLFEYFSETQRNKGNFPGRFSGRQFSNSRSEMNVSTLELGDSALYLCASSLEVGGQETQYFGPGTRLLVL.

Ten or more counts support this clonotype. The J gene is TRBJ2-3, the V gene TRBV5-1; D not certain. Deletions cut 0 bases from V and 6 bases from J, with 23 bases between. The germline gives CDR1 SGHRS, CDR2 YFSETQ. The CDR3 is 18 amino acids. The CDR3 loop reads CASSLVGTGISRRDTQYF. The CDR3 nucleotides are TGCGCCAGCAGCTTGGTGGGCACTGGCATTTCCCGGCGGGATACGCAGTATTTT.

This clonotype has ten or more counts. This chain links TRBV5-1 with TRBJ2-3; no reliable D call. The CDR3 totals 13 residues. The V end lost 4 bases, the J end lost 0 bases, and 6 bases lay between the germline ends. Germline loops: CDR1 SGHRS, CDR2 YFSETQ. The chain's CDR3 is CASSAQSTDTQYF. CDR3 in DNA: TGCGCCAGCAGCGCCCAAAGCACAGATACGCAGTATTTT.

This clonotype came up a few times. The rearrangement links TRBV12-3 or TRBV12-4 to TRBJ2-7; the match to TRBD2 covers 7 bases. Unmatched junction bases numbered 2, after V lost 3 bases and J lost 0 bases. The CDR3 spans 14 residues. CDR3 protein: CASSFRLASYEQYF. CDR3 nucleotides: TGTGCCAGCAGTTTTCGACTAGCCTCCTACGAGCAGTACTTC.

The chain carries TRBV10-3 and TRBJ1-5; D unresolved. This CDR3 is built from 13 residues. Germline V lookup: CDR1 ENHRY, CDR2 SYGVKD. Trimming removed 7 bases from V and 0 bases from J, with 7 bases in between. CDR3 sequence (DNA): TGTGCCATCAAAGGGTCTAGCAATCAGCCCCAGCATTTT. Amino acids: CAIKGSSNQPQHF.

J is TRBJ2-1 and V is TRBV20-1, with no clear D. Deletions cut 6 bases from V and 8 bases from J, with 20 bases between. Looked up from germline, CDR1 is DFQATT and CDR2 is SNEGSKA (reference sequence). The CDR3 totals 14 residues. This CDR3 is CSALPRNVDDEQFF. CDR3 DNA: TGCAGTGCCCTGCCCCGGAATGTAGATGATGAGCAGTTCTTC.

Ten or more counts support this clonotype. The V and J genes are TRBV29-1 and TRBJ2-5, with 7 bases matching TRBD2. The CDR3 loop spans 16 amino acids. V trimming: 5 bases; J trimming: 1 base; junction bases outside the gene matches: 13. CDR1 and CDR2 from the germline V gene are SQVTM and ANQGSEA. The CDR3 DNA reads TGCAGCGTTTTAAATCCCGCTAGCGGAGCCCAAGAGACCCAGTACTTC. Protein sequence: CSVLNPASGAQETQYF.

The genes are TRBV5-1 and TRBJ2-1, with 10 bases that match TRBD2. With 4 bases clipped from V and 9 bases from J, the junction kept 4 bases outside the gene matches. The CDR3 consists of 13 residues. Germline lookup yields CDR1 SGHRS and CDR2 YFSETQ. The CDR3: CASSVLAGAEQFF. The CDR3 bases are TGCGCCAGCAGCGTTCTAGCGGGAGCTGAGCAGTTCTTC.

The genes are TRBV10-3 and TRBJ1-2; D is unresolved. This CDR3 spans 11 amino acids. Germline CDR1 and CDR2: ENHRY and SYGVKD. In DNA, the CDR3 is TGTGCGTCCGGGACTAACTATGGCTACACCTTC. Amino acids: CASGTNYGYTF.

This clonotype was counted ten times or more. V gene TRBV7-9 combines with J gene TRBJ2-7; D is uncertain. The CDR3 has 12 amino acids. The V gene's germline CDR1 is SEHNR and CDR2 FQNEAQ (reference sequence). Trimming removed 1 base from V and 5 bases from J, with 6 bases in between. The CDR3 here is CASSLDWDEQYF. CDR3 DNA sequence: TGTGCCAGCAGCTTAGATTGGGACGAGCAGTACTTC.

The chain links TRBV28 to TRBJ1-1; perhaps TRBD1 as D (5 bases). V shed 4 bases and J shed 5 bases, with 14 bases lying between them. The CDR3 runs 14 residues. In germline, CDR1 is MDHEN, CDR2 SYDVKM. In DNA, the CDR3 is TGTGCCAGCAGTTCCGAGGGGCGGCGAACTGAAGCTTTCTTT. Protein: CASSSEGRRTEAFF.

The table lists this clonotype with many counts. V and J are TRBV6-1 and TRBJ2-7, with TRBD1 as a possible D gene (6 bases). With 4 bases removed from V and 1 base from J, the gap between germline ends came to 11 bases. The CDR3 consists of 14 residues. CDR1 is MNHNS and CDR2 is SASEGT in the germline V gene. CDR3 DNA sequence: TGTGCCAGCAGTGGGGGGCGCTTATCCTACGAGCAGTACTTC. Residues: CASSGGRLSYEQYF.

The chain recombines TRBV5-1 with TRBJ2-1; D is unclear. V gave up 6 bases and J gave up 0 bases, with 13 bases separating them. Per germline, CDR1 SGHRS and CDR2 YFSETQ. The CDR3 extends over 15 amino acids. CDR3 sequence reads: CASTAGSSSYNEQFF. The CDR3, as DNA: TGCGCCAGCACCGCAGGCTCGAGCTCCTACAATGAGCAGTTCTTC.

The chain employs TRBV6-2 or TRBV6-3 and TRBJ1-5; D might be TRBD1 (6 bases). This CDR3 is 14 amino acids long. CDR1 and CDR2 (germline): MNHEY, SVGEGT. V was clipped by 2 bases and J by 4 bases, with 9 bases between them. The CDR3 nucleotides are TGTGCCAGCAGTTACGGACAGTTGAATCAGCCCCAGCATTTT. Its translation is CASSYGQLNQPQHF.